Following are 25 T cell receptor beta chains from one sample sequenced in a study of shared clonotypes between healthy human individuals. Positive CCR7 selection of CD45RO-negative cells yielded the naive CD8 cells, and terminally differentiated effector memory CD45RA+ cells were excluded. Profiled with immunoSEQ multiplex PCR; TCRdb holds only in-frame clones, not every one. The sample records roughly 2.1 million clones, about 93% being singletons. The specimen sequenced was naive CD8+ T cells from PBMCs. The receptors shown here come from a man between 18 and 35 years old in good health. Some clones in this sample may be carry-over from other donors' samples.

The chain has TRBV5-1 and TRBJ2-1; D gene uncertain. The CDR3 totals 17 residues. In germline, CDR1 is SGHRS, CDR2 YFSETQ. The ends were cut back, 1 base at V and 2 bases at J, with 16 bases in the middle. CDR3 bases: TGCGCCAGCAGCTTGAGTAATTTGCTACGAACCTACAATGAGCAGTTCTTC. This translates into CASSLSNLLRTYNEQFF.

The CDR3 spells CASSWTGPYEQYF. CDR3 nucleotide sequence: TGCGCCAGCAGCTGGACAGGGCCCTACGAGCAGTACTTC. The V call is TRBV5-1, the J call TRBJ2-7, with TRBD1 matching 8 bases. CDR3 length: 13 residues. V trimming: 3 bases; J trimming: 2 bases; junction bases outside the gene matches: 1. The germline V gene encodes CDR1 SGHRS and CDR2 YFSETQ.

The rearrangement links TRBV15 to TRBJ2-1, with 12 bases lining up with TRBD2. After removal of 4 bases from V and 8 bases from J, the junction contained 9 bases not matched to a gene. Germline V gene data show CDR1 as LNHNV and CDR2 as YYDKDF (reference sequence). The CDR3 spans 16 residues. The CDR3: CATSTRPSGRDHEQFF. CDR3 bases: TGTGCCACCAGCACTCGACCTAGCGGGAGGGATCATGAGCAGTTCTTC.

The table lists this clone with a few counts. CDR3 coding DNA: TGTGCCAGCAGCTTAGAAGGCGGAGGGTCCTACAATGAGCAGTTCTTC. Translating gives CASSLEGGGSYNEQFF. V usage is TRBV11-3 and J usage is TRBJ2-1; weak D call: TRBD2 (6 bases). Germline V gene data show CDR1 as SGHNT and CDR2 as YENEEA. Trimming took 0 bases from V and 1 from J, leaving 10 bases between them. This CDR3 comprises 16 residues.

The rearrangement links TRBV28 to TRBJ1-3, with TRBD1 as a possible D gene (5 bases). V was pared by 5 bases and J by 0 bases, with 17 bases between. This CDR3 region has 17 residues. The V gene's germline CDR1 is MDHEN and CDR2 SYDVKM. CDR3 amino acids: CASSPLGWGGSGNTIYF. CDR3 sequence (DNA): TGTGCCAGCAGTCCGCTCGGGTGGGGGGGCTCTGGAAACACCATATATTTT.

With regard to this clone: The sample has other DNA sequences that encode this CDR3 too. This chain links TRBV14 with TRBJ2-7; D uncertain. CDR1 SGHDN and CDR2 FVKESK come from the germline V gene. With 1 base removed from V and 3 bases from J, the gap between germline ends came to 4 bases. The CDR3 has 12 residues. CDR3 DNA sequence: TGTGCCAGCAGCCAAGTTAGCTACGAGCAGTACTTC. The encoded protein is CASSQVSYEQYF.

The CDR3 DNA reads as TGTGCCAATACGCTAGCGGGAGGTCGCTACGAGCAGTACTTC. Translated, it gives CANTLAGGRYEQYF. This sequence joins TRBV19 and TRBJ2-7; 11 bases fit TRBD2. There are 14 residues in the CDR3. Trimming took 10 bases from V and 3 from J; bases not matched to a gene: 8. The germline V gene has CDR1 LNHDA and CDR2 SQIVND (reference sequence).

The J gene is TRBJ2-1, the V gene TRBV28; TRBD2 might be the D (6 bases). V dropped 4 bases and J dropped 4 bases, with 11 bases sitting between them. Germline V gene sequence: CDR1 MDHEN, CDR2 SYDVKM. There are 14 residues in the CDR3. The CDR3 DNA reads as TGTGCCAGCAGTTCGGAGGGCTGGTACAATGAGCAGTTCTTC. Its protein product is CASSSEGWYNEQFF.

The chain couples TRBV29-1 to TRBJ1-2; maybe TRBD1 (6 bases). Germline CDR1 is SQVTM and CDR2 is ANQGSEA. The CDR3 has 15 amino acids. Trimming left V 2 bases short and J 6 bases short, with 19 bases between. CDR3 region: CSVEPTGRFVHGYTF. CDR3 sequence (DNA): TGCAGCGTTGAACCGACAGGAAGGTTTGTGCATGGCTACACCTTC.

The rearrangement links TRBV28 to TRBJ2-7; TRBD2 matches 11 bases. With 5 bases clipped from V and 5 bases from J, the junction kept 8 bases outside the gene matches. The CDR3 is 15 residues long. Germline V CDR1 and CDR2: MDHEN, SYDVKM. The CDR3: CASSRTSGSVNEQYF. The CDR3 DNA follows: TGTGCCAGCAGTCGAACTAGCGGGAGCGTCAACGAGCAGTACTTC. Variable domain in full (rest from reference TRBV28 and TRBJ2-7): DVKVTQSSRYLVKRTGEKVFLECVQDMDHENMFWYRQDPGLGLRLIYFSYDVKMKEKGDIPEGYSVSREKKERFSLILESASTNQTSMYLCASSRTSGSVNEQYFGPGTRLTVT.

The chain links TRBV7-9 to TRBJ2-1, with a possible D match to TRBD2 (6 bases). The V gene lost 5 bases and the J gene lost 6 bases, with 20 bases spanning the gap. The CDR3 spans 16 residues. Germline V gene sequence: CDR1 SEHNR, CDR2 FQNEAQ (reference sequence). The CDR3 DNA follows: TGTGCCAGCAGCCCCCAGAGGGGCACCGGGGGCAATGAGCAGTTCTTC. Translating gives CASSPQRGTGGNEQFF.

The rearrangement links TRBV19 to TRBJ1-2; D is ambiguous. The CDR3 is 12 residues long. Germline-derived CDR1 and CDR2 are LNHDA and SQIVND (reference sequence). V was pared by 0 bases and J by 4 bases, with 3 bases between. The CDR3 nucleotides read TGTGCCAGTAGTATAGATCCCTATGGCTACACCTTC. It is translated as CASSIDPYGYTF.

This clone was recorded only once. A junction end diverges from the germline sequence, so it may reflect a read error. The V and J genes are TRBV7-9 and TRBJ1-2; D is unclear. Per the germline V gene, CDR1 is SEHNR and CDR2 is FQNEAQ (reference sequence). The length of the CDR3 is 14 residues. CDR3 DNA sequence: TGTGCCAGCAGCCTAGCGGTGATCGACTATGGCTACACCTTC. It translates to CASSLAVIDYGYTF.

The chain recombines TRBV7-9 with TRBJ2-2; D is possibly TRBD2 (7 bases). The CDR3 spans 16 residues. CDR1 and CDR2 from the germline V gene are SEHNR and FQNEAQ (reference sequence). The V end was cut by 5 bases, the J end by 4 bases, with 17 bases between. CDR3 sequence: CASSPEGGLGTGELFF. In nucleotides, the CDR3 is TGTGCCAGCAGCCCGGAGGGGGGGCTTGGCACCGGGGAGCTGTTTTTT.

This sequence joins TRBV15 and TRBJ2-2, with TRBD2 matching over 16 bases. Trimming at V came to 5 bases and at J to 6 bases, leaving 15 bases not matched to a gene. This CDR3 is built from 20 residues. CDR1 LNHNV and CDR2 YYDKDF come from the germline V gene (reference sequence). CDR3 coding DNA: TGTGCCACCAGCCTCATTGGGACTAGCGGGAGGGCCGAGTACTCCGGGGAGCTGTTTTTT. Protein sequence: CATSLIGTSGRAEYSGELFF.

The chain is built from TRBV6-1 and TRBJ1-2; D not certain. The germline V gene has CDR1 MNHNS and CDR2 SASEGT. The CDR3 runs 15 residues. V lost 6 bases and J lost 4, with 18 bases in between. DNA for the CDR3: TGTGCCAGCAGCGAGAGCCGGACGGGGATCTATGGCTACACCTTC. This translates into CASSESRTGIYGYTF.

In this sample, this clone turned up a few times. The chain has TRBV7-6 and TRBJ1-5, with 9 bases identical to TRBD1. With 1 base clipped from V and 7 bases from J, the junction kept 5 bases outside the gene matches. Germline CDR1 SGHVS, CDR2 FNYEAQ. There are 15 residues in the CDR3. The CDR3 sequence: CASSLEGQGSQPQHF. The CDR3 nucleotides read TGTGCCAGCAGCTTAGAGGGACAGGGCAGCCAGCCCCAGCATTTT.

This chain links TRBV28 with TRBJ1-5, with 9 bases identical to TRBD1. Germline loops: CDR1 MDHEN, CDR2 SYDVKM. The CDR3 loop spans 18 amino acids. Losses at the gene ends were 5 bases for V and 0 bases for J; bases not matched to a gene: 11. CDR3 protein: CASSGDRVPYYSNQPQHF. Written as DNA, the CDR3 is TGTGCCAGCAGTGGGGACAGGGTTCCTTATTATAGCAATCAGCCCCAGCATTTT.

The chain has TRBV15 and TRBJ2-1; a weak D match, TRBD2 (5 bases). The CDR3 is 14 residues long. Germline lookup yields CDR1 LNHNV and CDR2 YYDKDF (reference sequence). V lost 8 bases, J lost 0 bases, and 11 bases lay in between. CDR3 bases: TGTGCCACCGCGGTAGGAGGCTCCTACAATGAGCAGTTCTTC. Amino acid sequence: CATAVGGSYNEQFF.

CDR3 coding DNA: TGTGCCACCAGCACCGCCTTCCGAAGTAGGGAAGCTTTCTTT. Its protein is CATSTAFRSREAFF. V usage is TRBV15 and J usage is TRBJ1-1; no reliable D call. The CDR3 is made up of 14 amino acids. Trimming pared 4 bases from V and 8 bases from J, leaving 17 bases between. Germline CDR1 reads LNHNV; CDR2 reads YYDKDF (reference sequence).

This clone was seen more than once but under ten times. V usage is TRBV10-1 and J usage is TRBJ1-2; TRBD1 matches 8 bases. V lost 8 bases to trimming and J lost 4 bases; unmatched junction nucleotides: 9. The CDR3 sequence is 14 residues long. The V gene's germline CDR1 is WNHNN and CDR2 SYGVQD (reference sequence). The CDR3 spells CASPRTGLAYGYTF. CDR3 DNA sequence: TGCGCCAGCCCTCGGACAGGGCTGGCCTATGGCTACACCTTC.

The chain couples TRBV29-1 to TRBJ2-6; D is unclear. Trimming pared 7 bases from V and 0 bases from J, leaving 13 bases between. The V gene's germline CDR1 is SQVTM and CDR2 ANQGSEA. The CDR3 is 15 amino acids. The CDR3 loop reads CSAVSPLSGANVLTF. CDR3 DNA sequence: TGCAGCGCCGTGTCTCCCCTCTCTGGGGCCAACGTCCTGACTTTC.

The chain recombines TRBV2 with TRBJ2-1, with D possibly matching TRBD2 (6 bases). Trimming took 7 bases from V and 7 from J, leaving 14 bases between them. The CDR3 is 13 residues long. CDR1 is SNHLY and CDR2 is FYNNEI in the germline V gene. The CDR3 DNA reads as TGTGCCAGCATGGGGGGAGACCTTAATGAGCAGTTCTTC. This encodes CASMGGDLNEQFF.

The chain combines TRBV27 with TRBJ2-4; D unclear. The V end was cut by 8 bases, the J end by 0 bases, with 8 bases between. Germline CDR1 is MNHEY and CDR2 is SMNVEV (reference sequence). The CDR3 totals 13 residues. This CDR3 reads CASPRLAKNIQYF. The CDR3 bases are TGTGCCAGCCCCCGGCTAGCCAAAAACATTCAGTACTTC.

The chain recombines TRBV2 with TRBJ1-1; no reliable D call. The CDR3 is 16 amino acids. V lost 5 bases and J lost 0, with 16 bases in between. Germline V gives CDR1 SNHLY, CDR2 FYNNEI. The CDR3 bases are TGTGCCAGCAGTCCTCGGGTTACGATGATGAACACTGAAGCTTTCTTT. It specifies CASSPRVTMMNTEAFF.